This T cell receptor (beta chain) was sequenced for a study of T-cell memory formation after mild COVID-19. The overall study: There were largely donor-specific TCR clusters.

CDR3 length: 15 residues. J gave up 3 bases and V 5 bases, and 8 bases lay outside the gene matches. CDR1 and CDR2 from the germline V gene are MNHEY and SMNVEV (reference sequence). Study-wide results and caveats: A balance of CD4 and CD8 characterized clones contracting day 15 to 85, whereas later expanders leaned CD4+. The appearance of some responding clones in pre-infection memory suggested that cross-reactive memory joined.

The sample holds many counts of this clonotype. Antigen: not known. TCRdb re-derived calls from the 5' RACE reads in MiXCR, one entry per CDR3 protein. Here the sample spans 400,000 to 500,000 distinct CDR3 sequences, 15% to 20% being singletons. The sequence was collected from an adult woman who had mild COVID-19 (a few samples of this study predate the infection). Cell type and time point are not known. Sequenced material: PBMCs or a T cell subset sorted from them (not recorded which). This chain connects TRBV27 to TRBJ2-3; TRBD1 matches 7 bases. The chain's CDR3 is CASSPRTGSTDTQYF. The CDR3 DNA is TGTGCCAGCAGTCCCCGGACAGGTTCTACAGATACGCAGTATTTT.